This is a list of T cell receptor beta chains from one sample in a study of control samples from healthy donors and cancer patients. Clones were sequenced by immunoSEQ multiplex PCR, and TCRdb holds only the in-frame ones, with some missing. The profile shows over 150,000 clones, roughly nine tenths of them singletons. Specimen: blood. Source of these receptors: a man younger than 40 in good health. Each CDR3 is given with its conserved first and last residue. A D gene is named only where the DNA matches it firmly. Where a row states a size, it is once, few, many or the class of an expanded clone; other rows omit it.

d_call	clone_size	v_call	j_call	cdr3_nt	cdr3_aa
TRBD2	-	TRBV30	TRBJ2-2	TGTGCCTGGAGTCTGAAGCGGGGATGGGGAACCGGGGAGCTGTTTTTT	CAWSLKRGWGTGELFF
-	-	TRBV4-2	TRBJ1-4	TGTGCCAGCAGCCAAGATCCTGGGGCAACTAATGAAAAACTGTTTTTT	CASSQDPGATNEKLFF
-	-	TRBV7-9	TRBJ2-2	TGTGCCAGCAGCATGACAGGGAACACCGGGGAGCTGTTTTTT	CASSMTGNTGELFF
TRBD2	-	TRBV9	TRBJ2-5	TGTGCCAGCAGCAAAGGACTAGCGGGGAAACAAGAGACCCAGTACTTC	CASSKGLAGKQETQYF
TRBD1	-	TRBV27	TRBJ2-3	TGTGCCAGCAGTTTACTTCTGCAGGGGGCATCTGATACGCAGTATTTT	CASSLLLQGASDTQYF
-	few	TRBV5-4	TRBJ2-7	TGTGCCAGCAGGAGAGCAGGGGTTCCGGACGAGCAGTACTTC	CASRRAGVPDEQYF
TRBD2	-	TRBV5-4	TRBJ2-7	TGTGCCAGCAGCCCCGGGACTAGTTCCTACGAGCAGTACTTC	CASSPGTSSYEQYF
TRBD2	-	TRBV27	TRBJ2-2	TGTGCCAGCAGTCGTCTAGCGGGGGGTAACGCGAACACCGGGGAGCTGTTTTTT	CASSRLAGGNANTGELFF
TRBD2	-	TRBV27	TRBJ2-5	TGTGCCAGCAGTATCAGACTAGCGGGGGGGCAAGAGACCCAGTACTTC	CASSIRLAGGQETQYF
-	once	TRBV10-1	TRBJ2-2	TGCGCCAGCAGCCTGGGCACCGGGGAGCTGTTTTTT	CASSLGTGELFF
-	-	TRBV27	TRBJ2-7	TGTGCCAGCAGTTTATTTCCGGTTCGGAACTACGAGCAGTACTTC	CASSLFPVRNYEQYF
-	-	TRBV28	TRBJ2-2	TGTGCCAGCAGTTTGGTGCGGGTCGCCGGGGAGCTGTTTTTT	CASSLVRVAGELFF
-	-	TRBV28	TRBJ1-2	TGTGCCAGCAGTTTAGTCGTCAGGGATGACTATGGCTACACCTTC	CASSLVVRDDYGYTF
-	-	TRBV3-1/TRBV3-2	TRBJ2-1	TGTGCCAGCAAGGTGGGGAATGAGCAGTTCTTC	CASKVGNEQFF
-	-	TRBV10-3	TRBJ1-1	TGTGCCATCAGTGAGTCGAGGAACTACCGCACTGAAGCTTTCTTT	CAISESRNYRTEAFF
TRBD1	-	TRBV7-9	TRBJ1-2	TGTGCCAGCAGCTATCCGACAGGGGCGCCCGACTATGGCTACACCTTC	CASSYPTGAPDYGYTF
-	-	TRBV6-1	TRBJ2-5	TGTGCCAGCAGTGAATACGAGGGAGGAGGAGAGACCCAGTACTTC	CASSEYEGGGETQYF
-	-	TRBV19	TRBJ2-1	TGTGCCAGTAGTCCTCCCCCCGGGAACGGTGAGCAGTTCTTC	CASSPPPGNGEQFF
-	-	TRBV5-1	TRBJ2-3	TGCGCCAGCAGCTCAGGACTGGTTAGCACAGATACGCAGTATTTT	CASSSGLVSTDTQYF
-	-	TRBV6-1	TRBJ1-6	TGTGCCAGCAGTGAAGGGGTAGCTTCACCCCTCCACTTT	CASSEGVASPLHF
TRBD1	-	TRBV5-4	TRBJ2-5	TGTGCCAGCAGCTCGAACGATGGACAGGTCCAAGAGACCCAGTACTTC	CASSSNDGQVQETQYF
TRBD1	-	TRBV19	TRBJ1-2	TGTGCCAGTTGGGACAGGGCGAGAATAGATGGCTACACCTTC	CASWDRARIDGYTF
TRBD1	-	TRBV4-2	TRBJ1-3	TGTGCCAGCAGCCAAGTGGGGACAGCCAACTCTGGAAACACCATATATTTT	CASSQVGTANSGNTIYF
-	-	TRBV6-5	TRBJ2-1	TGTGCCAGCAGCCCAATCCCGGGACAAAAGCAGTTCTTC	CASSPIPGQKQFF
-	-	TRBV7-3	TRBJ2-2	TGTGCCAGCAGCCCAACGCCGACGGGCGGGGAGCTGTTTTTT	CASSPTPTGGELFF
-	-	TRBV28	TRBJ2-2	TGTGCCAGCAGTTTACTTACAGGGAGAGGGAACACCGGGGAGCTGTTTTTT	CASSLLTGRGNTGELFF
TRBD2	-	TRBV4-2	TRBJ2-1	TGTGCCAGCAGCCAAGTGGCGCGGGGGGGAGCCTACAATGAGCAGTTCTTC	CASSQVARGGAYNEQFF
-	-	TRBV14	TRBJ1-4	TGTGCCAGCAGCCAAGACAGGGGAAGAGGAAAACTGTTTTTT	CASSQDRGRGKLFF
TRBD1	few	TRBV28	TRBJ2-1	TGTGCCAGCGGGTGGACAGGGGGCAATGAGCAGTTCTTC	CASGWTGGNEQFF
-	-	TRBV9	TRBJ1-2	TGTGCCAGCAGCGTGGGCAGGGGTGACTATGGCTACACCTTC	CASSVGRGDYGYTF
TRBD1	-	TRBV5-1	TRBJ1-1	TGCGCCAGCAGCTTGACAGGGGGCCTTTCGAACACTGAAGCTTTCTTT	CASSLTGGLSNTEAFF
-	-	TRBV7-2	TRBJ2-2	TGTGCCAGCAGCTGGGTCGTGACCAACACCGGGGAGCTGTTTTTT	CASSWVVTNTGELFF
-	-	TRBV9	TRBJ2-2	TGTGCCAGCAGCGTAGGTCCTGTACAGTCGCTGTTTTTT	CASSVGPVQSLFF
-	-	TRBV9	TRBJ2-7	TGTGCCAGCAGCGTAATGGGCGGCGGCGAGCAGTACTTC	CASSVMGGGEQYF
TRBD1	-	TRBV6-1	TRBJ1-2	TGTGCCAGCAGTGACGCGACAGGGTTTTATTATGGCTACACCTTC	CASSDATGFYYGYTF
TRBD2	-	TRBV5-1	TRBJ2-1	TGCGCCAGCAGCTTGGGGCTAGCGGGTCACAATGAGCAGTTCTTC	CASSLGLAGHNEQFF
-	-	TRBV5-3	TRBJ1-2	TGTGCCAGAAGCTTGGCCAAGGGGGAGGATGGCTACACCTTC	CARSLAKGEDGYTF
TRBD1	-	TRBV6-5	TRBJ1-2	TGTGCCAGCATCAACAGGGGTGACTATGGCTACACCTTC	CASINRGDYGYTF
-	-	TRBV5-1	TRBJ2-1	TGCGCCAGCAGCTTCAGCTTCCGCCCGAATGAGCAGTTCTTC	CASSFSFRPNEQFF
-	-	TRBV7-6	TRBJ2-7	TGTGCCAGCAGCCCCGGACTGCGTTCAGGAAGCTCAACCTACGAGCAGTACTTC	CASSPGLRSGSSTYEQYF
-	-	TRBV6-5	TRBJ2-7	TGTGCCAGCAGCGCAGGATTTTCGGTCGAGCAGTACTTC	CASSAGFSVEQYF
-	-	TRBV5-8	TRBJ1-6	TGTGCCAGCAGCTTGTATGCAGGTCCCCTCCACTTT	CASSLYAGPLHF
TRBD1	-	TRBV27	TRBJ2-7	TGTGCCAGCAGTCAACAACGGGACAGCTCCTACGAGCAGTACTTC	CASSQQRDSSYEQYF
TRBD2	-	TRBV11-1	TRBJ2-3	TGTGCCAGCAGCCGGACTAGCGGGAGTTTAACAGATACGCAGTATTTT	CASSRTSGSLTDTQYF